This T cell receptor beta chain came from a study of human T cells and chemical hapten exposure. Study-level information: Recorded diagnoses among the mostly female patients were alopecia areata, totalis or universalis. Minor volume differences among pooled libraries chiefly drove per-sample TCR yield variation.

V was clipped by 2 bases and J by 4 bases, with 8 bases between them. Germline V lookup: CDR1 DFQATT, CDR2 SNEGSKA (reference sequence). The CDR3 has 12 residues. The library labeled individual cDNA molecules by adding unique molecular identifiers to them. TCRdb called the RACE reads again in MiXCR, with one record for every CDR3 protein. In the table there are about 40,000 distinct CDR3 sequences, approximately 3.4% of which are singletons. Time point given: patch test 2, 6 weeks after DPC sensitization. Regarding treatment: therapeutic diphenylcyclopropenone sensitization with weekly scalp DPC. The study extracted total RNA from unfractionated whole blood. In this sample, this clonotype turned up many times.

The clonotype originates from a man aged 35 to 55 with alopecia areata. Some clones in this sample may be carry-over from other donors' samples. This specimen consisted of whole blood, obtained in connection with sensitization to the hapten diphenylcyclopropenone (DPC). The chain carries TRBV20-1 and TRBJ2-5, with D perhaps TRBD2 (6 bases). CDR3 protein: CSARQGGETQYF. CDR3 sequence (DNA): TGCAGTGCTAGACAGGGAGGAGAGACCCAGTACTTC.